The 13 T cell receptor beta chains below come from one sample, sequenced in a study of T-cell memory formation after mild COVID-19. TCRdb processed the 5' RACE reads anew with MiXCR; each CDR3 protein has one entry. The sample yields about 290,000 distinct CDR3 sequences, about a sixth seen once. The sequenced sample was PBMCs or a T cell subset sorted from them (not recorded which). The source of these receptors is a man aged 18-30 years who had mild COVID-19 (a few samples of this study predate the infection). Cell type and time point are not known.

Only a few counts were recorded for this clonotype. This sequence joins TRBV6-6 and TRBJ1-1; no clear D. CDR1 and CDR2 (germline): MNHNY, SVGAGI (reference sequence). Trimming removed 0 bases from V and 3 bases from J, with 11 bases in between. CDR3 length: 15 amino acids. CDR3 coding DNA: TGTGCCAGCAGTTACTCGTTGGTAGGGCACACTGAAGCTTTCTTT. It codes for CASSYSLVGHTEAFF.

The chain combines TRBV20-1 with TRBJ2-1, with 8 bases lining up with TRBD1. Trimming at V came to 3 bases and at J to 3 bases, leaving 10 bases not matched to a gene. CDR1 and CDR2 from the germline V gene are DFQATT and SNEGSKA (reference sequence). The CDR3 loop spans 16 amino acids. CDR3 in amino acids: CSASDLRQGNYNEQFF. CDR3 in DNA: TGCAGTGCTAGTGACTTACGACAGGGGAACTACAATGAGCAGTTCTTC.

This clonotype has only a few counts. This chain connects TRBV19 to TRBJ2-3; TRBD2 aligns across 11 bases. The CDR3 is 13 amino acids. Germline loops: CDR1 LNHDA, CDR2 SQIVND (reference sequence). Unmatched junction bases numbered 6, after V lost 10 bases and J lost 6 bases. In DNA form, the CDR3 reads TGTGCCATCCGGGGACTAGCGGACGATACGCAGTATTTT. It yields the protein CAIRGLADDTQYF.

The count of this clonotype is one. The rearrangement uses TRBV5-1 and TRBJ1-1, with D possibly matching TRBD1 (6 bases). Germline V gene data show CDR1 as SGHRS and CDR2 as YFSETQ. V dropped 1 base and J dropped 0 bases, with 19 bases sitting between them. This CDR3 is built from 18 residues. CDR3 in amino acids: CASSLWPGQGIMNTEAFF. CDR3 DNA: TGCGCCAGCAGCTTGTGGCCGGGACAAGGGATTATGAACACTGAAGCTTTCTTT.

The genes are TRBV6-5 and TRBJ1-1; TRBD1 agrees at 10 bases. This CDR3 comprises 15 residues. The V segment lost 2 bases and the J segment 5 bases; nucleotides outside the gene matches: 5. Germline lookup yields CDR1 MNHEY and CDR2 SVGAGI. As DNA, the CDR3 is TGTGCCAGCAGTTACGGGACAGGGGCCAAAACTGAAGCTTTCTTT. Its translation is CASSYGTGAKTEAFF.

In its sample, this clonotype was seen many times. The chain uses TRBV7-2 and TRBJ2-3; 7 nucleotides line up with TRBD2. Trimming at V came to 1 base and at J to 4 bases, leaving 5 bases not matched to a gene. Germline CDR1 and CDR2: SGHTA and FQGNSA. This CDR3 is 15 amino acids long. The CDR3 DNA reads TGTGCCAGCAGCTTAGAGTCTACTAGCGCAGATACGCAGTATTTT. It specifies CASSLESTSADTQYF. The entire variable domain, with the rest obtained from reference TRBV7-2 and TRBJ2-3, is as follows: GAGVSQSPSNKVTEKGKDVELRCDPISGHTALYWYRQSLGQGLEFLIYFQGNSAPDKSGLPSDRFSAERTGGSVSTLTIQRTQQEDSAVYLCASSLESTSADTQYFGPGTRLTVL.

The DNA of the CDR3 is TGCGCCAGCAGCGGAGCAGCACGGACTGAAGCTTTCTTT. It encodes CASSGAARTEAFF. V usage is TRBV4-1 and J usage is TRBJ1-1; unclear D gene. Germline-derived CDR1 and CDR2 are MGHRA and YSYEKL. Trimming left V 5 bases short and J 5 bases short, with 12 bases between. CDR3 length equals 13 residues.

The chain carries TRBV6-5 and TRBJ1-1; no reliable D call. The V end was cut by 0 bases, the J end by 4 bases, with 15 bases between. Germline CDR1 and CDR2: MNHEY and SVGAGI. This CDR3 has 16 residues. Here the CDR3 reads CASSYSILGRGTEAFF. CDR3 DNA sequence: TGTGCCAGCAGTTACTCGATTTTGGGCCGTGGCACTGAAGCTTTCTTT.

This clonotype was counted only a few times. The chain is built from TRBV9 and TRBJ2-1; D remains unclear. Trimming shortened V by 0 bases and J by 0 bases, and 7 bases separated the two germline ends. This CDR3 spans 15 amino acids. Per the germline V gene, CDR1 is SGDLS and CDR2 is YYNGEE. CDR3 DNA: TGTGCCAGCAGCGTAGAAAGGCGCTCCTACAATGAGCAGTTCTTC. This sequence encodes CASSVERRSYNEQFF.

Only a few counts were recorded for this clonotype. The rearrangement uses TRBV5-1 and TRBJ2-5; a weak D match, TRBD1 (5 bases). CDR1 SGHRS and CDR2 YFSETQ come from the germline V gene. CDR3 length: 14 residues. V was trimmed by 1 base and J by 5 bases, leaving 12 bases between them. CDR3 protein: CASSLIQGSETQYF. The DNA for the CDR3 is TGCGCCAGCAGCTTGATTCAGGGTTCGGAGACCCAGTACTTC. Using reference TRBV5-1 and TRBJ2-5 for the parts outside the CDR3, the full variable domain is KAGVTQTPRYLIKTRGQQVTLSCSPISGHRSVSWYQQTPGQGLQFLFEYFSETQRNKGNFPGRFSGRQFSNSRSEMNVSTLELGDSALYLCASSLIQGSETQYFGPGTRLLVL.

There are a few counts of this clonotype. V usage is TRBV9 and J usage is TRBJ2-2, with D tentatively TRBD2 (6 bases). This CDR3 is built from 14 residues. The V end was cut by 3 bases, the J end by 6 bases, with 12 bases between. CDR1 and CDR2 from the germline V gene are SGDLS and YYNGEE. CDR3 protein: CASSAGTVPGELFF. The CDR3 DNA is TGTGCCAGCAGCGCCGGGACTGTTCCCGGGGAGCTGTTTTTT.

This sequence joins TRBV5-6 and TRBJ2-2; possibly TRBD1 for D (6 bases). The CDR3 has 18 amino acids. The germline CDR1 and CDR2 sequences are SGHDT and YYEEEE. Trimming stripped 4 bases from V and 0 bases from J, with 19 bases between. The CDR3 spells CASSTPWGRTANTGELFF. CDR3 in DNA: TGTGCCAGCAGCACCCCCTGGGGGCGAACCGCGAACACCGGGGAGCTGTTTTTT.

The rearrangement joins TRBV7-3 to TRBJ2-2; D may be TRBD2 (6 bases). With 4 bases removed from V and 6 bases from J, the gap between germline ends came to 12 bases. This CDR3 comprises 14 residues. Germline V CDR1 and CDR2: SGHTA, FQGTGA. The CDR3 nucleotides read TGTGCCAGCAGCTCCCCTAGGGAGGCCGGGGAGCTGTTTTTT. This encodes CASSSPREAGELFF.